One sample yielded the 11 T cell receptor beta chains listed below, sequenced in a study of Ad26.COV2.S vaccination and SARS-CoV-2 variants. The table came from immunoSEQ multiplex PCR; TCRdb's copy has only in-frame clones and leaves some out. Here the sample spans over 90,000 clones, roughly 80% being singletons. This material consisted of peripheral blood, taken after recovery from COVID-19. The receptors here all came from a human donor who had recovered from COVID-19.

This rearrangement joins TRBV4-2 to TRBJ1-1, with 7 bases fitting TRBD1. From germline, CDR1 is LGHNA and CDR2 YNFKEQ. The trim removed 6 bases at V and 1 base at J, leaving 2 bases unmatched. The CDR3 has 13 residues. The CDR3 loop is CASRGQRNTEAFF. The DNA for the CDR3 is TGTGCCAGCAGGGGACAGCGGAACACTGAAGCTTTCTTT.

V and J are TRBV9 and TRBJ2-7; 9 positions match TRBD1. CDR3 length: 16 amino acids. CDR1 is SGDLS and CDR2 is YYNGEE in the germline V gene. After removal of 3 bases from V and 2 bases from J, the junction contained 9 bases not matched to a gene. The CDR3 DNA reads as TGTGCCAGCAGCGGGGCAACAGGGGGCCACACCTACGAGCAGTACTTC. Translating it yields CASSGATGGHTYEQYF. Based on the CDR3 plus reference TRBV9 and TRBJ2-7, the full variable domain is DSGVTQTPKHLITATGQRVTLRCSPRSGDLSVYWYQQSLDQGLQFLIQYYNGEERAKGNILERFSAQQFPDLHSELNLSSLELGDSALYFCASSGATGGHTYEQYFGPGTRLTVT.

This clone has a single count. The chain links TRBV28 to TRBJ1-6; D is perhaps TRBD1 (5 bases). CDR1 MDHEN and CDR2 SYDVKM come from the germline V gene. V shed 9 bases and J shed 7 bases, with 16 bases lying between them. CDR3 length equals 14 residues. CDR3 region: CASNTAGPNSPLHF. As DNA, the CDR3 is TGTGCCAGTAACACAGCGGGGCCGAATTCACCCCTCCACTTT.

The CDR3: CASSIRQGEAFF. CDR3 coding DNA: TGTGCCAGCAGCATTCGACAGGGTGAAGCTTTCTTT. This chain joins TRBV28 and TRBJ1-1; 7 nucleotides match TRBD1. The CDR3 contains 12 residues. CDR1 and CDR2 from the germline V gene are MDHEN and SYDVKM. V shed 6 bases and J 7 bases; nucleotides not matched to a gene: 5.

The chain couples TRBV30 to TRBJ1-4, with 9 nucleotides matching TRBD1. V gave up 4 bases and J gave up 4 bases; unmatched junction bases: 4. The CDR3 extends over 14 amino acids. The germline V gene encodes CDR1 GTSNPN and CDR2 SVGIG (reference sequence). The CDR3 region is CAWTPDRGNEKLFF. Written as DNA, the CDR3 is TGTGCCTGGACCCCGGACAGGGGTAATGAAAAACTGTTTTTT.

V and J are TRBV19 and TRBJ1-4; a weak D match, TRBD1 (6 bases). The CDR3 runs to 18 residues. Germline loops: CDR1 LNHDA, CDR2 SQIVND (reference sequence). The V end lost 9 bases, the J end lost 0 bases, and 23 bases lay between the germline ends. CDR3 region: CASSPLTGPRATNEKLFF. Written as DNA, the CDR3 is TGTGCCAGCAGCCCACTTACAGGGCCCAGAGCAACTAATGAAAAACTGTTTTTT.

This clone came up once. This chain uses TRBV3-1 (or the pseudogene TRBV3-2) with TRBJ1-1; D remains ambiguous. V lost 5 bases and J 0 bases, leaving 7 bases between the germline ends. This CDR3 region has 13 residues. Germline lookup yields CDR1 LGHDT and CDR2 YNNKEL (reference sequence). CDR3 DNA sequence: TGTGCCAGCAGCTTATCTTTGAACACTGAAGCTTTCTTT. It specifies CASSLSLNTEAFF.

The V call is TRBV19, the J call TRBJ2-1; D is tentatively TRBD1 or TRBD2 (5 bases each). Germline CDR1 is LNHDA and CDR2 is SQIVND (reference sequence). V was trimmed by 7 bases and J by 0 bases, leaving 13 bases between them. The CDR3 spans 15 residues. CDR3 DNA sequence: TGTGCCAGTAACGCAGGGACCAACTCCTACAATGAGCAGTTCTTC. As protein: CASNAGTNSYNEQFF.

Only a few counts were recorded for this clone. V gene TRBV3-1 (or the pseudogene TRBV3-2) combines with J gene TRBJ2-5; 7 bases match TRBD1. Germline V CDR1 and CDR2: LGHDT, YNNKEL (reference sequence). The CDR3 contains 14 residues. V gave up 2 bases and J gave up 2 bases; unmatched junction bases: 2. CDR3 bases: TGTGCCAGCAGCCAATGGGACAGACAAGAGACCCAGTACTTC. Translation gives CASSQWDRQETQYF.

The rearrangement joins TRBV6-5 to TRBJ2-6; no reliable D call. V shed 7 bases and J shed 4 bases, with 11 bases lying between them. CDR1 and CDR2 (germline): MNHEY, SVGAGI. The CDR3 length is 14 residues. The CDR3 DNA reads as TGTGCCAGCAAAAGAGACCTGGGGGCCAACGTCCTGACTTTC. It yields the protein CASKRDLGANVLTF.

The rearrangement uses TRBV27 and TRBJ2-5, with 8 bases lining up with TRBD1. There are 15 residues in the CDR3. Per germline, CDR1 MNHEY and CDR2 SMNVEV (reference sequence). Trimming at V came to 5 bases and at J to 5 bases, leaving 10 bases not matched to a gene. CDR3: CASSLRQGLRETQYF. As DNA, the CDR3 is TGTGCCAGCAGTCTTAGACAGGGGTTAAGGGAGACCCAGTACTTC.